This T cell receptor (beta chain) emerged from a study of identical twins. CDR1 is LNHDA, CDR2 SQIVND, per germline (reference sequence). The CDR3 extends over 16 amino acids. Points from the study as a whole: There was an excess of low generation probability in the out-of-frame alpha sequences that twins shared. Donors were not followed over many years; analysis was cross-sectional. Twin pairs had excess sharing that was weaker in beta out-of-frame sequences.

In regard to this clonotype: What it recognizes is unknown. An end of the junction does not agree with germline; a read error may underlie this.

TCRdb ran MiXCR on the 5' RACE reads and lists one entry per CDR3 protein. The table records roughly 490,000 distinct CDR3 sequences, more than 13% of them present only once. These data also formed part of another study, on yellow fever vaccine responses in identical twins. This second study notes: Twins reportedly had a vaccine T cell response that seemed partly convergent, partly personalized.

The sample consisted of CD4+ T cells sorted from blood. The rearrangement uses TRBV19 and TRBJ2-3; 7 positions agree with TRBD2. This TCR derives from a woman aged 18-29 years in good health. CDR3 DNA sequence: TGTGCAAGTAGTACGCCGCGGGACTACGTGGGGGATACGCAGTATTTT. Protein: CASSTPRDYVGDTQYF.